Following are 12 T cell receptor beta chains from one sample sequenced in a study of cytomegalovirus exposure and HLA in healthy donors. Assay: immunoSEQ multiplex PCR; the TCRdb copy retains only in-frame clones and omits some. The table records a few hundred thousand clones, roughly 90% of them present only once. The sequencing input was PBMCs. The receptors were gathered from a woman under 30 in good health and CMV-seronegative.

The chain couples TRBV28 to TRBJ2-7; D perhaps matches TRBD1 (5 bases). V lost 8 bases and J 2 bases, leaving 16 bases between the germline ends. The germline V gene has CDR1 MDHEN and CDR2 SYDVKM. This CDR3 has 14 residues. As DNA, the CDR3 is TGTGCCAGCGGCCCCGCTTCAGGGACCTACGAGCAGTACTTC. This encodes CASGPASGTYEQYF.

This clone was observed a single time. The chain carries TRBV11-2 and TRBJ2-7; maybe TRBD2 (5 bases). The CDR3 sequence is 13 residues long. CDR1 SGHAT and CDR2 FQNNGV come from the germline V gene. V lost 3 bases, J lost 6 bases, and 12 bases lay in between. This chain's CDR3 is CASSFPRGSEQYF. For the CDR3, the DNA is TGTGCCAGCAGCTTTCCCCGTGGGAGCGAGCAGTACTTC.

The CDR3 region is CASSSGGGYNEQFF. CDR3 sequence (DNA): TGTGCCAGCAGTTCCGGCGGGGGATACAATGAGCAGTTCTTC. The chain combines TRBV27 with TRBJ2-1, with TRBD2 matching 7 bases. This CDR3 is 14 amino acids long. Germline CDR1 is MNHEY and CDR2 is SMNVEV (reference sequence). The junction had 4 bases not matched to a gene; V was cut back by 4 bases and J by 4 bases.

This clone appeared once. The chain links TRBV7-9 to TRBJ1-5; D possibly corresponds to TRBD1 (5 bases). V gave up 4 bases and J gave up 3 bases, with 16 bases separating them. The CDR3 sequence is 16 residues long. Germline CDR1 SEHNR, CDR2 FQNEAQ (reference sequence). The CDR3 DNA reads as TGTGCCAGCAGCTCCGCCTTGGGGGGACCCAATCAGCCCCAGCATTTT. This sequence encodes CASSSALGGPNQPQHF.

This chain links TRBV7-9 with TRBJ2-7, with D uncertain. CDR3 length equals 12 residues. Trimming pared 4 bases from V and 6 bases from J, leaving 10 bases between. CDR1 and CDR2 (germline): SEHNR, FQNEAQ (reference sequence). Here the CDR3 reads CASSSILPEQYF. The CDR3 nucleotides read TGTGCCAGCAGCTCCATACTTCCCGAGCAGTACTTC.

The rearrangement joins TRBV6-6 to TRBJ2-1, with TRBD1 matching 7 bases. Germline V gene sequence: CDR1 MNHNY, CDR2 SVGAGI (reference sequence). The CDR3 loop spans 13 amino acids. The ends lost 5 bases at V and 6 bases at J; junction bases unmatched: 4. Written as DNA, the CDR3 is TGTGCCAGCAGTGGGACAGCCCCCAATGAGCAGTTCTTC. Translation gives CASSGTAPNEQFF.

The CDR3 loop reads CAWSSRGISTDTQYF. The DNA of the CDR3 is TGTGCCTGGAGTTCCCGGGGGATTAGCACAGATACGCAGTATTTT. The chain joins TRBV30 to TRBJ2-3; TRBD2 is a possible D gene (6 bases). Germline values: CDR1 GTSNPN, CDR2 SVGIG (reference sequence). The length of the CDR3 is 15 residues. Trimming removed 2 bases from V and 0 bases from J, with 12 bases in between.

V gene TRBV7-3 combines with J gene TRBJ2-3; TRBD2 agrees at 9 bases. The V and J ends lost 3 bases and 3 bases, in that order; junction bases with no gene match: 4. Germline V CDR1 and CDR2: SGHTA, FQGTGA. The CDR3 is 15 amino acids. The CDR3 sequence: CASSFGAGGTDTQYF. The CDR3 nucleotides read TGTGCCAGCAGCTTTGGAGCGGGGGGAACAGATACGCAGTATTTT. Full variable domain (remainder filled in from reference TRBV7-3 and TRBJ2-3): GAGVSQTPSNKVTEKGKYVELRCDPISGHTALYWYRQSLGQGPEFLIYFQGTGAADDSGLPNDRFFAVRPEGSVSTLKIQRTERGDSAVYLCASSFGAGGTDTQYFGPGTRLTVL.

The V and J genes are TRBV7-9 and TRBJ2-3; a weak D match, TRBD2 (5 bases). Germline V gene sequence: CDR1 SEHNR, CDR2 FQNEAQ (reference sequence). The CDR3 has 16 amino acids. The germline V and J ends were trimmed by 7 bases and 0 bases, with 17 bases remaining between them. CDR3 in DNA: TGTGCCAGCACCCTAAGGTGGCGGAGGAGCACAGATACGCAGTATTTT. This encodes CASTLRWRRSTDTQYF.

The genes are TRBV7-8 and TRBJ1-4; no reliable D call. The CDR3 is 14 residues long. CDR1 is SGHVS, CDR2 FQNEAQ, per germline. V lost 1 base and J 5 bases, leaving 8 bases between the germline ends. CDR3 protein: CASSLVLTNEKLFF. CDR3 DNA sequence: TGTGCCAGCAGCTTAGTTTTAACAAATGAAAAACTGTTTTTT.

This clone was seen once. The chain links TRBV4-3 to TRBJ2-2; TRBD2 agrees at 10 bases. CDR1 and CDR2 from the germline V gene are LGHNA and YSLEER. V lost 3 bases, J lost 5 bases, and 3 bases stayed unmatched. The CDR3 runs to 15 residues. The DNA for the CDR3 is TGCGCCAGCAGCCACAGCGGGGGGGCGACCGGGGAGCTGTTTTTT. Amino acid sequence: CASSHSGGATGELFF.

The chain recombines TRBV28 with TRBJ2-7; 10 bases agree with TRBD1. The CDR3 loop spans 17 amino acids. J gave up 4 bases and V 4 bases, and 13 bases lay outside the gene matches. Germline V lookup: CDR1 MDHEN, CDR2 SYDVKM. The CDR3 sequence: CASSSLTGTGERYEQYF. The CDR3, as DNA: TGTGCCAGCAGTTCACTTACCGGGACAGGGGAGAGATACGAGCAGTACTTC.